Below, 8 T cell receptor beta chains from the same sample are listed, as sequenced in a study of T-cell memory formation after mild COVID-19. MiXCR was run by TCRdb on the 5' RACE reads, yielding one entry per CDR3 protein. The table has roughly 500,000 distinct CDR3 sequences, about a fifth seen once. Sequenced: PBMCs or a T cell subset sorted from them (not recorded which). The receptors shown here come from an adult woman who had mild COVID-19 (a few samples of this study predate the infection). Cell type and time point are not known.

The gene calls are TRBV7-2 and TRBJ2-7; 8 bases align to TRBD2. The CDR3 sequence is 14 residues long. Trimming cost V 4 bases and J 3 bases; bases outside gene matches: 5. Per germline, CDR1 SGHTA and CDR2 FQGNSA. In nucleotides, the CDR3 is TGTGCCAGCAGCTCGGGACTAGATGTCTACGAGCAGTACTTC. Translating gives CASSSGLDVYEQYF.

A few counts support this clonotype. The J gene is TRBJ2-7, the V gene TRBV29-1; TRBD1 aligns across 11 bases. The CDR3 sequence is 15 residues long. Germline CDR1 reads SQVTM; CDR2 reads ANQGSEA. Trimming at V came to 3 bases and at J to 2 bases, leaving 6 bases not matched to a gene. CDR3 coding DNA: TGCAGCGTTGAGTATCCGGGACAGGGGGCCTACGAGCAGTACTTC. This encodes CSVEYPGQGAYEQYF.

The rearrangement uses TRBV24-1 and TRBJ2-1, with 7 bases identical to TRBD2. The ends lost 4 bases at V and 0 bases at J; junction bases unmatched: 2. This CDR3 comprises 15 residues. Germline V lookup: CDR1 KGHDR, CDR2 SFDVKD. The CDR3 region is CATSEASGSYNEQFF. The CDR3 DNA reads as TGTGCCACCAGTGAGGCTAGCGGCTCCTACAATGAGCAGTTCTTC.

In this sample, this clonotype turned up a few times. The chain combines TRBV7-8 with TRBJ2-3; D gene uncertain. CDR1 and CDR2 (germline): SGHVS, FQNEAQ. The ends were cut back, 5 bases at V and 1 base at J, with 10 bases in the middle. This CDR3 contains 14 residues. CDR3 in DNA: TGTGCCAGCAGCAGGGCAGGTCGCACAGATACGCAGTATTTT. This translates into CASSRAGRTDTQYF.

The chain uses TRBV29-1 and TRBJ1-1; TRBD1 might be the D (6 bases). Per the germline V gene, CDR1 is SQVTM and CDR2 is ANQGSEA. V lost 3 bases and J lost 4, with 15 bases in between. The CDR3 sequence is 14 residues long. The CDR3 reads CSVESGVRGTEAFF. CDR3 coding DNA: TGCAGCGTTGAGTCCGGGGTCAGGGGCACTGAAGCTTTCTTT.

The chain has TRBV9 and TRBJ1-6; D is unresolved. This CDR3 region has 13 residues. V gave up 0 bases and J gave up 8 bases, with 6 bases separating them. Germline lookup yields CDR1 SGDLS and CDR2 YYNGEE. This chain's CDR3 is CASSVGSHSPLHF. CDR3 coding DNA: TGTGCCAGCAGCGTAGGAAGTCATTCACCCCTCCACTTT.

This clonotype was seen a few times. V gene TRBV5-6 combines with J gene TRBJ1-6; the D is unclear. This CDR3 comprises 13 residues. Germline-derived CDR1 and CDR2 are SGHDT and YYEEEE. Trimming cost V 1 base and J 14 bases, with 13 bases left between them. The CDR3 DNA sequence: TGTGCCAGCAGCTTGTTAGATCTCGAGTCCCTCCACTTT. This sequence encodes CASSLLDLESLHF.

The rearrangement joins TRBV9 to TRBJ2-7, with a weak D call TRBD1 (5 bases). The V gene's germline CDR1 is SGDLS and CDR2 YYNGEE. The CDR3 sequence is 13 residues long. V shed 0 bases and J shed 4 bases, with 8 bases lying between them. The CDR3 sequence is CASSVGGRYEQYF. The CDR3 DNA follows: TGTGCCAGCAGCGTAGGGGGCAGGTACGAGCAGTACTTC.